The 30 T cell receptor beta chains presented below share a single source sample, sequenced in a study of T cell changes during pregnancy in multiple sclerosis. The repertoire was sequenced with immunoSEQ multiplex PCR; TCRdb's copy has only in-frame clones and lacks some. The table lists more than 35,000 clones, less than 95% of them singletons. This material consisted of CD4+ T cells from peripheral blood mononuclear cells, taken in the second trimester of pregnancy. The receptor set was obtained from a female donor with multiple sclerosis, enrolled in a pregnancy study.

The rearrangement uses TRBV6-5 and TRBJ1-2; D is uncertain. Germline assignment: CDR1 MNHEY and CDR2 SVGAGI. With 4 bases removed from V and 3 bases from J, the gap between germline ends came to 12 bases. This CDR3 is 14 amino acids long. CDR3 bases: TGTGCCAGCAGTTCGATGGCCACGTACTATGGCTACACCTTC. It translates to CASSSMATYYGYTF.

This clone was recorded a few times. The gene calls are TRBV4-1 and TRBJ1-5, with D unclear. Germline V CDR1 and CDR2: MGHRA, YSYEKL. The CDR3 is 13 residues long. Deletions cut 0 bases from V and 6 bases from J, with 6 bases between. CDR3 protein: CASSQDGPQPQHF. CDR3 nucleotides: TGCGCCAGCAGCCAAGATGGGCCTCAGCCCCAGCATTTT.

This clone was picked up one time. The rearrangement joins TRBV6-5 to TRBJ2-1; 12 positions match TRBD2. CDR3 length: 15 residues. The V segment lost 6 bases and the J segment 7 bases; nucleotides outside the gene matches: 7. The germline V gene has CDR1 MNHEY and CDR2 SVGAGI. CDR3 in DNA: TGTGCCAGCAGATCCCTAGCGGGGGGGAGGAATGAGCAGTTCTTC. It yields the protein CASRSLAGGRNEQFF.

This rearrangement joins TRBV10-3 to TRBJ2-7, with 7 bases aligning to TRBD1. CDR3 size: 15 residues. Germline V gene sequence: CDR1 ENHRY, CDR2 SYGVKD. V trimming: 2 bases; J trimming: 4 bases; junction bases outside the gene matches: 8. The CDR3 DNA reads TGTGCCATCAGTGAGCGAAGGGACAGAGGTTACGAGCAGTACTTC. Protein sequence: CAISERRDRGYEQYF.

The chain joins TRBV7-7 to TRBJ2-5; TRBD2 is a possible D gene (6 bases). Trimming removed 4 bases at V and 4 bases at J, with 10 bases between. The CDR3 consists of 13 residues. CDR1 and CDR2 from the germline V gene are SSHAT and FNYEAQ (reference sequence). The CDR3 protein is CASSSPGGETQYF. DNA for the CDR3: TGTGCCAGCAGCTCTCCCGGGGGAGAGACCCAGTACTTC. The full variable domain, with the rest looked up from reference TRBV7-7 and TRBJ2-5, is GAGVSQSPRYKVTKRGQDVTLRCDPISSHATLYWYQQALGQGPEFLTYFNYEAQPDKSGLPSDRFSAERPEGSISTLTIQRTEQRDSAMYRCASSSPGGETQYFGPGTRLLVL.

This sequence joins TRBV2 and TRBJ1-1; no firm D call. The CDR3 runs 12 residues. In germline, CDR1 is SNHLY, CDR2 FYNNEI. V was pared by 5 bases and J by 7 bases, with 11 bases between. This CDR3 reads CASSLKRFEAFF. The CDR3 DNA is TGTGCCAGCAGTCTAAAACGATTTGAAGCTTTCTTT.

The chain combines TRBV19 with TRBJ1-5; D uncertain. V was cut by 7 bases and J by 7 bases, with 17 bases left in between. Germline V gene sequence: CDR1 LNHDA, CDR2 SQIVND (reference sequence). The CDR3 runs 14 residues. Here the CDR3 reads CASKFIVGDQPQHF. The DNA for the CDR3 is TGTGCCAGTAAGTTCATCGTGGGAGACCAGCCCCAGCATTTT.

The rearrangement uses TRBV7-3 and TRBJ2-1, with 7 positions matching TRBD2. J gave up 5 bases and V 2 bases, and 6 bases lay outside the gene matches. Germline V gene sequence: CDR1 SGHTA, CDR2 FQGTGA. The CDR3 sequence is 15 residues long. Here the CDR3 reads CASSLDLAEHNEQFF. The CDR3 region has the DNA TGTGCCAGCAGCTTAGACCTAGCGGAGCACAATGAGCAGTTCTTC.

This clone was observed a single time. The chain uses TRBV5-1 and TRBJ2-2; TRBD1 matches 8 bases. CDR3 length equals 16 residues. V trimming: 8 bases; J trimming: 1 base; junction bases outside the gene matches: 10. The germline V gene encodes CDR1 SGHRS and CDR2 YFSETQ. CDR3 in amino acids: CASLDAGTGNTGELFF. DNA for the CDR3: TGCGCCAGTTTGGATGCCGGGACAGGGAACACCGGGGAGCTGTTTTTT.

V gene TRBV15 combines with J gene TRBJ2-7, with D uncertain. Germline CDR1 reads LNHNV; CDR2 reads YYDKDF (reference sequence). CDR3 size: 15 residues. V lost 0 bases and J 5 bases, leaving 14 bases between the germline ends. The CDR3 DNA reads TGTGCCACCAGCAGAGATACTACTTTTCCCAACGAGCAGTACTTC. Amino acids: CATSRDTTFPNEQYF. The variable domain in full, completed from reference TRBV15 and TRBJ2-7, reads DAMVIQNPRYQVTQFGKPVTLSCSQTLNHNVMYWYQQKSSQAPKLLFHYYDKDFNNEADTPDNFQSRRPNTSFCFLDIRSPGLGDTAMYLCATSRDTTFPNEQYFGPGTRLTVT.

The CDR3: CASSFGGRAVDTQYF. CDR3 in DNA: TGCGCCAGCAGCTTCGGCGGGAGGGCCGTGGATACGCAGTATTTT. V usage is TRBV5-1 and J usage is TRBJ2-3, with 9 positions matching TRBD2. The junction had 7 bases not matched to a gene; V was cut back by 2 bases and J by 6 bases. CDR3 size: 15 residues. The V gene's germline CDR1 is SGHRS and CDR2 YFSETQ.

This chain connects TRBV6-5 to TRBJ1-2, with D uncertain. The germline V gene encodes CDR1 MNHEY and CDR2 SVGAGI. Between the trimmed V and J ends, which lost 6 bases and 5 bases, there was a span of 7 bases. The CDR3 spans 11 residues. The CDR3 coding sequence is TGTGCCAGCAGCCGAGGGTATGGCTACACCTTC. Translating it yields CASSRGYGYTF.

The chain uses TRBV4-3 and TRBJ2-7, with unresolved D. This CDR3 is 15 amino acids long. CDR1 is LGHNA, CDR2 YSLEER, per germline. Trimming shortened V by 1 base and J by 4 bases, and 14 bases separated the two germline ends. CDR3 sequence: CASSQALDTTYEQYF. For the CDR3, the DNA is TGCGCCAGCAGCCAAGCCCTCGACACGACGTACGAGCAGTACTTC.

The chain's CDR3 is CASSPHRIAPFPYGYTF. The CDR3 DNA follows: TGTGCCAGCAGCCCCCACCGTATTGCGCCTTTCCCATATGGCTACACCTTC. The chain uses TRBV11-2 and TRBJ1-2; no clear D. The CDR3 runs to 17 residues. CDR1 and CDR2 from the germline V gene are SGHAT and FQNNGV. Between the trimmed V and J ends, which lost 5 bases and 5 bases, there was a span of 24 bases.

The rearrangement joins TRBV27 to TRBJ2-2; 10 positions agree with TRBD2. The CDR3 consists of 17 residues. V gave up 0 bases and J gave up 6 bases; unmatched junction bases: 7. Germline CDR1 and CDR2: MNHEY and SMNVEV (reference sequence). This CDR3 is CASSLSGRLAGAGELFF. The CDR3 DNA reads as TGTGCCAGCAGTTTATCGGGGCGACTAGCGGGTGCCGGGGAGCTGTTTTTT.

This clone was seen only a few times. This rearrangement joins TRBV2 to TRBJ2-2; TRBD1 might be the D (5 bases). CDR3 size: 13 residues. Germline V gene data show CDR1 as SNHLY and CDR2 as FYNNEI. The V end lost 6 bases, the J end lost 5 bases, and 10 bases lay between the germline ends. CDR3 nucleotides: TGTGCCAGCAGGTTCAGGGTGACCGGGGAGCTGTTTTTT. Its protein product is CASRFRVTGELFF.

The rearrangement joins TRBV2 to TRBJ2-2; TRBD2 aligns across 9 bases. V shed 4 bases and J 0 bases; nucleotides not matched to a gene: 6. The CDR3 totals 17 residues. Germline V gene data show CDR1 as SNHLY and CDR2 as FYNNEI. DNA of the CDR3: TGTGCCAGCAGTGGCGAGCGGGGGGTAACGAACACCGGGGAGCTGTTTTTT. Its translation is CASSGERGVTNTGELFF.

The chain combines TRBV5-8 with TRBJ2-7; 10 bases fit TRBD1. Trimming cost V 0 bases and J 4 bases; bases outside gene matches: 1. Germline V gene sequence: CDR1 SGHTS, CDR2 YDEGEE. This CDR3 comprises 14 residues. CDR3 coding DNA: TGTGCCAGCAGCTTGGGACAGGGGGCGTACGAGCAGTACTTC. Amino acid sequence: CASSLGQGAYEQYF.

The rearrangement links TRBV6-1 to TRBJ1-5, with D possibly TRBD1 on 6 matching bases. CDR3 length: 15 amino acids. Germline lookup yields CDR1 MNHNS and CDR2 SASEGT. Trimming left V 5 bases short and J 1 base short, with 12 bases between. The CDR3 loop is CASSQITGSNQPQHF. As DNA, the CDR3 is TGTGCCAGCAGTCAGATCACAGGGAGCAATCAGCCCCAGCATTTT.

The V call is TRBV5-1, the J call TRBJ2-7, with D maybe TRBD2 (5 bases). Trimming removed 0 bases at V and 3 bases at J, with 19 bases between. Germline loops: CDR1 SGHRS, CDR2 YFSETQ. The CDR3 has 17 amino acids. The CDR3 nucleotides are TGCGCCAGCAGCTTGGGATACACGAGGGCCCTGGACTACGAGCAGTACTTC. Protein sequence: CASSLGYTRALDYEQYF.

This clone is a singleton in its sample. The V call is TRBV18, the J call TRBJ1-1; D call uncertain. Germline V gene sequence: CDR1 KGHSH, CDR2 LQKENI. This CDR3 has 13 residues. V lost 3 bases to trimming and J lost 8 bases, with 13 bases between them. CDR3 region: CASSPALRAEAFF. Here the CDR3 DNA reads TGTGCCAGCTCACCGGCGTTGAGGGCCGAAGCTTTCTTT.

This clone was counted once. J is TRBJ2-3 and V is TRBV30; D unclear. Germline-derived CDR1 and CDR2 are GTSNPN and SVGIG (reference sequence). This CDR3 has 11 amino acids. Trimming shortened V by 2 bases and J by 8 bases, and 8 bases separated the two germline ends. The CDR3 loop reads CAWSPQITQYF. CDR3 nucleotide sequence: TGTGCCTGGAGTCCTCAGATTACGCAGTATTTT.

The rearrangement joins TRBV5-1 to TRBJ2-1, with TRBD2 matching 10 bases. The trim removed 2 bases at V and 6 bases at J, leaving 5 bases unmatched. Germline loops: CDR1 SGHRS, CDR2 YFSETQ. The CDR3 contains 15 residues. The CDR3 DNA is TGCGCCAGCAGCTTCGGATCTAGCGGGGGCAATGAGCAGTTCTTC. Translating gives CASSFGSSGGNEQFF.

The genes are TRBV5-1 and TRBJ2-3; TRBD2 matches 10 bases. The J segment lost 9 bases and the V segment lost 3 bases, leaving 10 bases of the junction unmatched. Germline V lookup: CDR1 SGHRS, CDR2 YFSETQ. The CDR3 consists of 15 residues. The CDR3 DNA reads TGCGCCAGCAGCTCGAGCGGGGGGGCCTATCAGACGCAGTATTTT. This encodes CASSSSGGAYQTQYF.

The J gene is TRBJ1-4, the V gene TRBV5-1; 9 bases map to TRBD1. The germline CDR1 and CDR2 sequences are SGHRS and YFSETQ. The CDR3 runs to 14 residues. The J segment lost 7 bases and the V segment lost 5 bases, leaving 6 bases of the junction unmatched. The CDR3 region is CASRIGQGREKLFF. The CDR3 DNA reads TGCGCCAGCAGGATTGGACAGGGGCGTGAAAAACTGTTTTTT.

V and J are TRBV13 and TRBJ1-6; 9 bases map to TRBD1. The V segment lost 3 bases and the J segment 9 bases; nucleotides outside the gene matches: 9. Germline values: CDR1 PRHDT, CDR2 FYEKMQ (reference sequence). The CDR3 loop spans 16 amino acids. The DNA for the CDR3 is TGTGCCAGCAGCTTGGGACAGGGAGGATGGAGTTCACCCCTCCACTTT. This encodes CASSLGQGGWSSPLHF.

V and J are TRBV19 and TRBJ1-5; possibly TRBD1 for D (6 bases). Germline CDR1 reads LNHDA; CDR2 reads SQIVND (reference sequence). The V gene lost 7 bases and the J gene lost 1 base, with 14 bases spanning the gap. This CDR3 has 15 residues. The CDR3 here is CASNGQPRSNQPQHF. The CDR3 DNA follows: TGTGCCAGTAATGGACAGCCGAGGAGCAATCAGCCCCAGCATTTT.

V is TRBV5-1 and J is TRBJ1-2; 9 bases match TRBD1. The junction had 6 bases not matched to a gene; V was cut back by 3 bases and J by 3 bases. CDR3 length: 15 amino acids. Per the germline V gene, CDR1 is SGHRS and CDR2 is YFSETQ. In DNA, the CDR3 is TGCGCCAGCAGCTCAAAACGGACAGGGGACTATGGCTACACCTTC. Its protein is CASSSKRTGDYGYTF.

The CDR3 here is CASSLAGTVSYEQYF. The CDR3 coding sequence is TGTGCCAGCAGCTTGGCCGGGACAGTAAGTTACGAGCAGTACTTC. The J gene is TRBJ2-7, the V gene TRBV5-8; 7 bases agree with TRBD1. J lost 4 bases, V lost 0 bases, and 7 bases had no gene match. The germline V gene has CDR1 SGHTS and CDR2 YDEGEE. The CDR3 spans 15 residues.

This clone has a single count. The chain uses TRBV27 and TRBJ2-3, with D hard to call. CDR3 length: 18 residues. Trimming pared 2 bases from V and 1 base from J, leaving 19 bases between. Germline CDR1 and CDR2: MNHEY and SMNVEV (reference sequence). The CDR3 here is CASSLRLMALGGTDTQYF. The CDR3 coding sequence is TGTGCCAGCAGTTTACGGCTAATGGCCCTCGGAGGCACAGATACGCAGTATTTT.